This T cell receptor (beta chain) was retrieved from a study of response to subunit inactivated influenza vaccine. The sample holds a few counts of this clonotype. TCRdb processed the RT-PCR reads anew with MiXCR; each CDR3 protein has one entry. The data show more than 450,000 distinct CDR3 sequences, about 8% seen once. Germline V gene sequence: CDR1 LNHNV, CDR2 YYDKDF (reference sequence). After removal of 1 base from V and 6 bases from J, the junction contained 5 bases not matched to a gene. The CDR3 has 17 residues. The receptor was isolated from a man aged 45 to 75 who received an inactivated influenza vaccine. The gene calls are TRBV15 and TRBJ2-3; 15 nucleotides match TRBD2. The material sequenced was PBMCs from blood, taken roughly 24 months after vaccination. DNA of the CDR3: TGTGCCACCAGCAGAGGGGGGACTAGCGGGGGGAGTGATACGCAGTATTTT. This encodes CATSRGGTSGGSDTQYF.